This T cell receptor (beta chain) comes out of a study of CD8+ T cells in alopecia areata. In the study overall: Treated patients received oral tofacitinib, 5 to 10 mg twice daily. Overall study findings and caveats: In lesional scalp, particularly from alopecia totalis/universalis, clonality was higher than in normal scalp.

As regards this clone: Its specificity is unknown.

This CDR3 comprises 16 residues. V gave up 3 bases and J gave up 10 bases; unmatched junction bases: 17. The sample's treatment: oral pan-JAK inhibitor, 5-10 mg twice daily. RNA, once extracted, was reverse transcribed into cDNA for use as the sequencing template. Profiling relied on immunoSEQ multiplex PCR, and the TCRdb table lists in-frame clones only, not all of them. Counted here are roughly 180,000 clones, 50% to 60% occurring once; the ten biggest clones make up approximately 3.4%. This receptor was identified in a human donor with alopecia areata. The chain employs TRBV23-1 and TRBJ2-7; 8 bases are a match to TRBD2. TRBV23-1 is known as an ORF, though its function is uncertain. The specimen comprised CD4+ T cells sorted from blood, sampled at week 4, from a patient treated with tofacitinib. CDR3 sequence: CASSHPKGLSGSRQYF. The CDR3 DNA sequence: TGCGCCAGCAGTCACCCGAAAGGACTAAGCGGGAGTCGTCAGTACTTC.